This T cell receptor (beta chain) originates from a study of blood T cell repertoires in COVID-19. TCRdb's table, derived via immunoSEQ multiplex PCR, lists solely in-frame clones and lacks some. The data show tens of thousands of clones, almost 85% seen once. The CDR3 spans 17 residues. This receptor was taken from a man in his fifties or sixties with COVID-19, enrolled during active disease. The sample taken for sequencing was peripheral blood. The chain couples TRBV21-1 to TRBJ1-5. TRBV21-1 is noted as a pseudogene. As DNA, the CDR3 is TGTGCCAGCAGCAAAGGGGGGAGGCCGAACAGAAATCAGCCCCAGCATTTT. This gives the protein CASSKGGRPNRNQPQHF.